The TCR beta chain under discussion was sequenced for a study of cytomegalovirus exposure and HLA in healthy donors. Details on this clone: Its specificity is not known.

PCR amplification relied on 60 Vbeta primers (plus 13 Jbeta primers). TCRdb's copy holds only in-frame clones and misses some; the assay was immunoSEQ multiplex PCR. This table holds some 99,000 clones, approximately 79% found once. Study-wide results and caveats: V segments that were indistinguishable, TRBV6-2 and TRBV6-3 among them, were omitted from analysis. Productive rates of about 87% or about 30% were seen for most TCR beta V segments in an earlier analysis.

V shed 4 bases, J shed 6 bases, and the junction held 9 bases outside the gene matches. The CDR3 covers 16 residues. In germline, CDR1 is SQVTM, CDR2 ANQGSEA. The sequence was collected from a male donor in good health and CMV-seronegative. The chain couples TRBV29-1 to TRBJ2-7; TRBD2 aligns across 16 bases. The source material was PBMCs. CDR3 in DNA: TGCAGCGTTGTGGGGGGACTAGCGGGAGGGCGAGGCGAGCAGTACTTC. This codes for CSVVGGLAGGRGEQYF.